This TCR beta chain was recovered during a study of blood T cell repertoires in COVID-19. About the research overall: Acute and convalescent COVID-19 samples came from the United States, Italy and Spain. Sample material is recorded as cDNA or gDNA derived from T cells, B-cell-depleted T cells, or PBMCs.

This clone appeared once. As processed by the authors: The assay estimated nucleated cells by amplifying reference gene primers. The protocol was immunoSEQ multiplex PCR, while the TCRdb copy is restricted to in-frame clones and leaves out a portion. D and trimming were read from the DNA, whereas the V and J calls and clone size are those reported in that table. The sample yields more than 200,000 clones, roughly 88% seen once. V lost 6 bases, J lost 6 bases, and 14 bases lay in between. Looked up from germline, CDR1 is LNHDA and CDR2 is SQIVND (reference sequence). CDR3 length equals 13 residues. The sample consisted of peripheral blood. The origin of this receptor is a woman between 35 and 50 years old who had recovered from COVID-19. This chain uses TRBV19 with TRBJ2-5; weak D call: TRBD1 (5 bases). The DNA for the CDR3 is TGTGCCAGTAGCCCAGGGTTCTGGAAGACCCAGTACTTC. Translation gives CASSPGFWKTQYF.